This T cell receptor beta chain was sequenced in a study of Ad26.COV2.S vaccination and SARS-CoV-2 variants. Study in general: Ad26.COV2.S, an intramuscular injection, was given once or twice 56 days apart. Study findings and constraints: Considerable breadth of spike-specific CD8+ and CD4+ T cell responses has reportedly been documented following vaccination.

The treatment was: 15 to 20 received Ad26.COV2.S at low or high dose, single or two shots; roughly five received placebo; per-sample allocation not given. The investigators took samples on day 63 after the first vaccine or placebo injection. This person who donated was an adult of 18-55 years in Boston. The repertoire was sequenced with immunoSEQ multiplex PCR; TCRdb's copy has only in-frame clones and lacks some. This table holds about 400,000 clones, about 90% found once. A remark on this clone: Its antigen is unknown.

Unmatched junction bases numbered 5, after V lost 2 bases and J lost 8 bases. The CDR3 runs to 14 residues. CDR1 and CDR2 (germline): MNHEY, SVGAGI. This chain links TRBV6-5 with TRBJ1-4; 7 bases fit TRBD1. The receptor comes from a person between 18 and 65 years old who received the Ad26.COV2.S COVID-19 vaccine or a placebo. The sequenced sample was peripheral blood, obtained in a trial of Ad26.COV2.S vaccine versus placebo. CDR3 DNA sequence: TGTGCCAGCAGTTACGACAGGGTTCGCGAAAAACTGTTTTTT. Translated: CASSYDRVREKLFF.